Following are 3 T cell receptor beta chains from one sample sequenced in a study of OX40 agonist ivuxolimab in advanced cancers. Library method: the immunoSEQ multiplex PCR assay. Here the immuneACCESS table is served through TCRdb, limited to in-frame sequences with V and J called. Missing clones are a known gap in these copies; in checked studies unresolved V genes cover under half, and the rest lacks a known reason. The sample table contains roughly 40,000 clones; only one count was recorded for about 81% of them. The ten top clones hold about 2.7% of the sample. Sequencing used CD4+ or CD8+ T cells sorted from blood, obtained in a trial of the OX40 agonist ivuxolimab. The receptors originated from an adult with an advanced solid tumor such as melanoma, head and neck, liver or kidney cancer.

The chain recombines TRBV27 with TRBJ2-2, with a weak D call TRBD2 (5 bases). V lost 2 bases and J lost 6, with 7 bases in between. CDR3 size: 13 residues. The germline CDR1 and CDR2 sequences are MNHEY and SMNVEV (reference sequence). In nucleotides, the CDR3 is TGTGCCAGCAGTTTAGCGGGCCCCGGGGAGCTGTTTTTT. It yields the protein CASSLAGPGELFF.

The chain recombines TRBV4-3 with TRBJ2-3; D is uncertain. With 0 bases removed from V and 1 base from J, the gap between germline ends came to 11 bases. Germline V CDR1 and CDR2: LGHNA, YSLEER. The CDR3 runs to 16 residues. CDR3 DNA sequence: TGCGCCAGCAGCCAAGATCCCTCTGGGGGCACAGATACGCAGTATTTT. It codes for CASSQDPSGGTDTQYF.

The genes are TRBV7-8 and TRBJ2-2, with D perhaps being TRBD1 or TRBD2 (5 bases each). Germline-derived CDR1 and CDR2 are SGHVS and FQNEAQ. The CDR3 has 15 amino acids. V shed 0 bases and J shed 5 bases, with 10 bases lying between them. The CDR3 coding sequence is TGTGCCAGCAGCTTAGCCCAGGGACGGACCGGGGAGCTGTTTTTT. This sequence encodes CASSLAQGRTGELFF.